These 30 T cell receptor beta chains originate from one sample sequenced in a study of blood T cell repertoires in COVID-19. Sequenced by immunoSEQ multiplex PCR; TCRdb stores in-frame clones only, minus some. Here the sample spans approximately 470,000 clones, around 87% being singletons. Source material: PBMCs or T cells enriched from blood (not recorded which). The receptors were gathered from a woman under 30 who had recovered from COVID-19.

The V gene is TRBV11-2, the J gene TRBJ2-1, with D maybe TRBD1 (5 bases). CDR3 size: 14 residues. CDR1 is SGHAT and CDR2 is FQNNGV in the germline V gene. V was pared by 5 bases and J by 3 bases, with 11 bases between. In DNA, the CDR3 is TGTGCCAGCAGCGGACAAAGATTCTACAATGAGCAGTTCTTC. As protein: CASSGQRFYNEQFF. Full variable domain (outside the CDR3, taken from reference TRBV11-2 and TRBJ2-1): EAGVAQSPRYKIIEKRQSVAFWCNPISGHATLYWYQQILGQGPKLLIQFQNNGVVDDSQLPKDRFSAERLKGVDSTLKIQPAKLEDSAVYLCASSGQRFYNEQFFGPGTRLTVL.

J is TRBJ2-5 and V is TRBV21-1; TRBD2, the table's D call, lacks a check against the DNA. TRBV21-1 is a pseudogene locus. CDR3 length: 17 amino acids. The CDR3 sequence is CASSARPRDGGQETQYF. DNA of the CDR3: TGTGCCAGCAGCGCCCGCCCCCGGGACGGGGGGCAAGAGACCCAGTACTTC.

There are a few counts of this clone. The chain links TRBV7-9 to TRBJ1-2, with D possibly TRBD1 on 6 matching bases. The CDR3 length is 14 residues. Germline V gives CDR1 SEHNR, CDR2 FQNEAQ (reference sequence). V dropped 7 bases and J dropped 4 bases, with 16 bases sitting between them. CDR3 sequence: CASNPTRGGYGYTF. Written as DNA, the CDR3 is TGTGCCAGCAACCCTACGAGAGGGGGCTATGGCTACACCTTC.

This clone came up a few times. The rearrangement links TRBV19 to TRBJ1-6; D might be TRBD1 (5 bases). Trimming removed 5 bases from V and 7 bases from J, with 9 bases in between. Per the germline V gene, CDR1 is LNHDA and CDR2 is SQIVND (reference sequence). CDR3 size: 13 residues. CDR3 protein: CASSSGPNSPLHF. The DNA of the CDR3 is TGTGCCAGTAGTTCAGGGCCAAATTCACCCCTCCACTTT.

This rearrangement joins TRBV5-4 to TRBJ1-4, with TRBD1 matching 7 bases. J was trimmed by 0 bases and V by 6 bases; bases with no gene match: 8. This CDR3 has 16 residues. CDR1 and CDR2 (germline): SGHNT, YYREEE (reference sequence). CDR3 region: CASKEGQGATNEKLFF. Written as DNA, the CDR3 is TGTGCCAGCAAGGAAGGGCAGGGGGCAACTAATGAAAAACTGTTTTTT.

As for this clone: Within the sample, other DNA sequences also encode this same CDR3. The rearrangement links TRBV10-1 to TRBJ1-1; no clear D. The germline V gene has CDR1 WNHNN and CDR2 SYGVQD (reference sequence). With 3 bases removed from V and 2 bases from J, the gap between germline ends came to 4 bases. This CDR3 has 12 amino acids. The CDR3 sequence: CASSDLNTEAFF. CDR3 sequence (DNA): TGCGCCAGCAGTGACTTAAACACTGAAGCTTTCTTT.

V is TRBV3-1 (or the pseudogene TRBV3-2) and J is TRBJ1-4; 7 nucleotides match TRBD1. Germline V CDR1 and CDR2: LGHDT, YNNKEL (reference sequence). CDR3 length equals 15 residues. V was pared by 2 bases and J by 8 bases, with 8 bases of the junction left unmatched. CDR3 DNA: TGTGCCAGCAGCCAATTAAGACAGGGCCGGGAAAAACTGTTTTTT. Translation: CASSQLRQGREKLFF.

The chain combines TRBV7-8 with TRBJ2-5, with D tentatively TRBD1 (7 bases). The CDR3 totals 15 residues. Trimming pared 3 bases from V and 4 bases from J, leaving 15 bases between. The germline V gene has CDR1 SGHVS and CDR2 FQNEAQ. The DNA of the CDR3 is TGTGCCAGCAGCTTCGGGACAGCGGGCGGAGAGACCCAGTACTTC. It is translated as CASSFGTAGGETQYF.

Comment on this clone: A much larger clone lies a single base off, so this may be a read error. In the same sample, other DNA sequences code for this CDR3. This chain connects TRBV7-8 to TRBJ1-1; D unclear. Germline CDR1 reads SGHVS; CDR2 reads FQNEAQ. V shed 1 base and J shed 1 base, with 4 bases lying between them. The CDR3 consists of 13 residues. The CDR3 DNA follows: TGTGCCAGCAGCTTAGGCAGGAACACTGAAGCTTTCTTT. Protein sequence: CASSLGRNTEAFF.

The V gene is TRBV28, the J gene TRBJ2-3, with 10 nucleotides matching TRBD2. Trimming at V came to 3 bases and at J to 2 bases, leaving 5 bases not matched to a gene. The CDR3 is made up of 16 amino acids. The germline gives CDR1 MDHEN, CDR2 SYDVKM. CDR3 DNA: TGTGCCAGCAGTTTTAGCGGGGGGCGCTTCACAGATACGCAGTATTTT. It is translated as CASSFSGGRFTDTQYF.

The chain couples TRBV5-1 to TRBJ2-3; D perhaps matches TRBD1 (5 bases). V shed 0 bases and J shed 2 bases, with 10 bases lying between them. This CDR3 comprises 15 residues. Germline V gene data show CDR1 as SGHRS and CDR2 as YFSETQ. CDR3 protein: CASSLEGPNTDTQYF. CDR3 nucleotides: TGCGCCAGCAGCTTGGAGGGGCCTAACACAGATACGCAGTATTTT.

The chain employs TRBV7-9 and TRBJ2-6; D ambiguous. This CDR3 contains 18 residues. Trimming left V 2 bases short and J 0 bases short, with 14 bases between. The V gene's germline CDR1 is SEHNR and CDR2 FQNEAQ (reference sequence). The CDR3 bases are TGTGCCAGCAGCTTATTTGGGCTGAATAGCTCTGGGGCCAACGTCCTGACTTTC. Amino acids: CASSLFGLNSSGANVLTF. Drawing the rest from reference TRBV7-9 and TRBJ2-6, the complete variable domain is DTGVSQNPRHKITKRGQNVTFRCDPISEHNRLYWYRQTLGQGPEFLTYFQNEAQLEKSRLLSDRFSAERPKGSFSTLEIQRTEQGDSAMYLCASSLFGLNSSGANVLTFGAGSRLTVL.

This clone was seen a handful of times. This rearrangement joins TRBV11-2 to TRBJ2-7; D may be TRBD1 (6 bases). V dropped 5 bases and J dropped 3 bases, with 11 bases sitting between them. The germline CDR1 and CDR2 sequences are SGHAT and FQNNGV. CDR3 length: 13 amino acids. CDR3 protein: CASSPGQFYEQYF. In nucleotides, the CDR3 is TGTGCCAGCAGCCCCGGACAGTTCTACGAGCAGTACTTC. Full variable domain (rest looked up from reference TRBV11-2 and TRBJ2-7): EAGVAQSPRYKIIEKRQSVAFWCNPISGHATLYWYQQILGQGPKLLIQFQNNGVVDDSQLPKDRFSAERLKGVDSTLKIQPAKLEDSAVYLCASSPGQFYEQYFGPGTRLTVT.

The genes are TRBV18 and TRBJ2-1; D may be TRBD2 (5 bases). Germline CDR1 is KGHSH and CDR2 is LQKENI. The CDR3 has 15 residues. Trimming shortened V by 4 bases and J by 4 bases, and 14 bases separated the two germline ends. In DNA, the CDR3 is TGTGCCAGCTCACTACTCGCGGGCCAGTACAATGAGCAGTTCTTC. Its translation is CASSLLAGQYNEQFF.

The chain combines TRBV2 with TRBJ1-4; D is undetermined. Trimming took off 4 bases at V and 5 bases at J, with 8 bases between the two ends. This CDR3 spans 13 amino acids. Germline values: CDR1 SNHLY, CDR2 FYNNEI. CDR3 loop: CASSGSGNEKLFF. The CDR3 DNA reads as TGTGCCAGCAGTGGGTCAGGCAATGAAAAACTGTTTTTT.

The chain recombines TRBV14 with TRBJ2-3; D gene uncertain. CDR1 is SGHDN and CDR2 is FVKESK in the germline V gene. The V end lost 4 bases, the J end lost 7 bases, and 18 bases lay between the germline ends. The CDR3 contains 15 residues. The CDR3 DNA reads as TGTGCCAGCAGCCCCCGAGGAGAAGTGCAACATACGCAGTATTTT. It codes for CASSPRGEVQHTQYF.

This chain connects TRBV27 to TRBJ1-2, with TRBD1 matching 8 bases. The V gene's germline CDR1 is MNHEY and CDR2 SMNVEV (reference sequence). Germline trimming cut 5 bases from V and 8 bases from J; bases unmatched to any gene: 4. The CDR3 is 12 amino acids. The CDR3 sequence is CASSQGAGGYTF. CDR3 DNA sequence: TGTGCCAGCAGTCAGGGGGCCGGGGGCTACACCTTC.

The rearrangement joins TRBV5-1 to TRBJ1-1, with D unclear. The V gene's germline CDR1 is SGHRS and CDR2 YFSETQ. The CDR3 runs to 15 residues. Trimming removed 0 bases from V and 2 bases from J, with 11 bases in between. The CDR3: CASSLAAGFNTEAFF. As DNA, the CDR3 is TGCGCCAGCAGCTTGGCCGCGGGCTTCAACACTGAAGCTTTCTTT.

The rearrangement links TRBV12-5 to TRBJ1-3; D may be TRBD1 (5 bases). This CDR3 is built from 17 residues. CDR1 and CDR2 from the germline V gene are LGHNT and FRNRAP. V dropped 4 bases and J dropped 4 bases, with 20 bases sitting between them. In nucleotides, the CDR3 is TGTGCTAGTGGTTCTTTAGCCTCAGGGTCGTTCGGAAACACCATATATTTT. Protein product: CASGSLASGSFGNTIYF.

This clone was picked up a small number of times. The CDR3 sequence is CASREAGADTEAFF. In DNA form, the CDR3 reads TGCGCCAGCAGAGAGGCGGGAGCCGACACTGAAGCTTTCTTT. The rearrangement joins TRBV10-1 to TRBJ1-1; no clear D. Trimming left V 6 bases short and J 3 bases short, with 14 bases between. Germline values: CDR1 WNHNN, CDR2 SYGVQD (reference sequence). The CDR3 totals 14 residues.

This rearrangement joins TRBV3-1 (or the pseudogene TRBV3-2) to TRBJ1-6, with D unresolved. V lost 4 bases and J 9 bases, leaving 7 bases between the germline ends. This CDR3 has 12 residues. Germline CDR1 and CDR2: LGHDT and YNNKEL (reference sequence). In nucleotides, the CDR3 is TGTGCCAGCAGCCTTACAAGTTCACCCCTCCACTTT. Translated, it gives CASSLTSSPLHF.

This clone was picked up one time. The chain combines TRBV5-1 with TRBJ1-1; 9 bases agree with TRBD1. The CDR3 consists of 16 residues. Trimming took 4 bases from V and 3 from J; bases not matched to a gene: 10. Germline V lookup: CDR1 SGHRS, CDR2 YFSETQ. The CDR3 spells CASSQEQGALYTEAFF. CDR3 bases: TGCGCCAGCAGCCAAGAACAGGGGGCCTTGTACACTGAAGCTTTCTTT.

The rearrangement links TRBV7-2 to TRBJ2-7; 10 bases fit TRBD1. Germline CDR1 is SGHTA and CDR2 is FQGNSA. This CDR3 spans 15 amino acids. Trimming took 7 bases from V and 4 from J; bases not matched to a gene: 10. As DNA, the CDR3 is TGTGCCAGCATCCCTAGGCCGGGACAGGGGTACGAGCAGTACTTC. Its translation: CASIPRPGQGYEQYF.

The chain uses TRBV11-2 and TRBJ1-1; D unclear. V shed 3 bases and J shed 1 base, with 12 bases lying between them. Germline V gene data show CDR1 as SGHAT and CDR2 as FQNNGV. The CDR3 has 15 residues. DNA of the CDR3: TGTGCCAGCAGCTTCGGGCGAGGGTCGAACACTGAAGCTTTCTTT. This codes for CASSFGRGSNTEAFF.

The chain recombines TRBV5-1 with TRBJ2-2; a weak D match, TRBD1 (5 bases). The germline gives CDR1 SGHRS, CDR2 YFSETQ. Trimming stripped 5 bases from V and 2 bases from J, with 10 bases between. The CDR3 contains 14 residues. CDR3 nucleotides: TGCGCCAGCAGACGACAGCCCAACACCGGGGAGCTGTTTTTT. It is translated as CASRRQPNTGELFF.

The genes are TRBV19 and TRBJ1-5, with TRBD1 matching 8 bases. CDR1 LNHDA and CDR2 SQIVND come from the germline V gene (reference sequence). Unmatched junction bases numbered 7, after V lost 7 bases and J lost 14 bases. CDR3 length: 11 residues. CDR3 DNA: TGTGCCAGTACCCGGGAGGACAGGGAGCATTTT. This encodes CASTREDREHF.

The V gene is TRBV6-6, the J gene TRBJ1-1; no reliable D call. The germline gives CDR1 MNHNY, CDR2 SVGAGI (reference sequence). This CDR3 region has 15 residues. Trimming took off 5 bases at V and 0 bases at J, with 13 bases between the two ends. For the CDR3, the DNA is TGTGCCAGCAGTCCTTTAAGCCTTATGAACACTGAAGCTTTCTTT. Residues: CASSPLSLMNTEAFF.

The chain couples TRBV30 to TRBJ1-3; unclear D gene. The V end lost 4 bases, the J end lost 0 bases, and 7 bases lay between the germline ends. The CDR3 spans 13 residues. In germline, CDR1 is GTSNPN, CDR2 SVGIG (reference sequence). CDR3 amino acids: CAWILSSGNTIYF. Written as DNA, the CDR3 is TGTGCCTGGATACTGAGCTCTGGAAACACCATATATTTT.

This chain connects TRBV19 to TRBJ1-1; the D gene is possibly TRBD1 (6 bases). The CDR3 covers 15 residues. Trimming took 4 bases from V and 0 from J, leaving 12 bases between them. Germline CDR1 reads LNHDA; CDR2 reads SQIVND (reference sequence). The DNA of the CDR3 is TGTGCCAGTAGTAAGCATGACAGGATGAACACTGAAGCTTTCTTT. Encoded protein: CASSKHDRMNTEAFF.

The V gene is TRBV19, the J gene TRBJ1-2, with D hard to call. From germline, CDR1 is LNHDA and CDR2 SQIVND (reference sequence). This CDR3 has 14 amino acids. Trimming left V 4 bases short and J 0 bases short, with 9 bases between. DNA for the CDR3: TGTGCCAGTAGTAGAGGAGGCTCTAACTATGGCTACACCTTC. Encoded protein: CASSRGGSNYGYTF.